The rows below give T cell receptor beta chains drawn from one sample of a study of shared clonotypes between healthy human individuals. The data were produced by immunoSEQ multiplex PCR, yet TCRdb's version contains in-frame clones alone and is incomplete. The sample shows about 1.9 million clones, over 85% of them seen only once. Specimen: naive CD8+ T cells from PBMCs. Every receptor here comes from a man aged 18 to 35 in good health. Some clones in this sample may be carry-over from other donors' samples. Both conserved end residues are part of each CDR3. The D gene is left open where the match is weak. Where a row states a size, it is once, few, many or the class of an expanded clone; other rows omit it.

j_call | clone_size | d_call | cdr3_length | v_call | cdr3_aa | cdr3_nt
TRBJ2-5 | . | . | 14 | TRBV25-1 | CASSLSRGVETQYF | TGTGCCAGCAGCCTTTCAAGGGGCGTCGAGACCCAGTACTTC
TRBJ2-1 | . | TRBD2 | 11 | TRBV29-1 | CRVAGAYEQFF | TGCAGGGTAGCGGGAGCATATGAGCAGTTCTTC
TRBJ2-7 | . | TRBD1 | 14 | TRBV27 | CASSIRQGANEQYF | TGTGCCAGCAGTATCCGACAGGGAGCCAACGAGCAGTACTTC
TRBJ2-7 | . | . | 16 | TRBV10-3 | CAISESSIRGSYEQYF | TGTGCCATCAGTGAGTCTTCAATCCGCGGCTCCTACGAGCAGTACTTC
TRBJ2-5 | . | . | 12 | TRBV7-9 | CASSLAGETQYF | TGTGCCAGCAGCTTAGCGGGAGAGACCCAGTACTTC
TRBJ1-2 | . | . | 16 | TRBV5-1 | CASSLNPGTNNYGYTF | TGCGCCAGCAGCTTAAACCCCGGGACAAACAACTATGGCTACACCTTC
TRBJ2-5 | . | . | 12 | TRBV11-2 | CASSSRPLTQYF | TGTGCCAGCAGCTCCCGACCCCTGACCCAGTACTTC
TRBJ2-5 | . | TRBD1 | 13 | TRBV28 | CAACQGAGETQYF | TGTGCCGCGTGTCAGGGGGCAGGGGAGACCCAGTACTTC
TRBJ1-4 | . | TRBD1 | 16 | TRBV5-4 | CASSHGTGLGSEKLFF | TGTGCCAGCAGCCACGGGACAGGTCTAGGTAGTGAAAAACTGTTTTTT
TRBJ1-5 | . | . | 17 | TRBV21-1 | CASSKSRDRGGNQPQHF | TGTGCCAGCAGCAAAAGTCGGGACCGGGGAGGCAATCAGCCCCAGCATTTT
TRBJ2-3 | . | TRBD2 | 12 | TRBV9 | CASSAGLAEQYF | TGTGCCAGCAGCGCAGGACTAGCGGAGCAGTATTTT
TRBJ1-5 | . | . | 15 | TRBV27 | CASSPSGGGNQPQHF | TGTGCCAGCAGTCCGTCCGGGGGGGGCAATCAGCCCCAGCATTTT
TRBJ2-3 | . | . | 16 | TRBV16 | CASSQSTASSADTQYF | TGTGCCAGCAGCCAATCGACTGCCTCCTCGGCAGATACGCAGTATTTT
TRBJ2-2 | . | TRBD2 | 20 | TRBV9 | CASSVGIAGGLRADTGELFF | TGTGCCAGCAGCGTAGGGATAGCGGGAGGGCTAAGGGCGGACACCGGGGAGCTGTTTTTT
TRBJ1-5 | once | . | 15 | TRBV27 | CASSQGRFGNQPQHF | TGTGCCAGCAGTCAGGGTAGGTTCGGCAATCAGCCCCAGCATTTT
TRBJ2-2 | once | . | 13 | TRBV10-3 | CAISERRTGELFF | TGTGCCATCAGTGAGAGGCGGACCGGGGAGCTGTTTTTT
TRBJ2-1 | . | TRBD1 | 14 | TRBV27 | CASSLRDRVREQFF | TGTGCCAGCAGTTTACGGGACAGGGTGCGGGAGCAGTTCTTC
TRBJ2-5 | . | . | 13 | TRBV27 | CASRPWGQETQYF | TGTGCCAGCAGGCCATGGGGCCAAGAGACCCAGTACTTC
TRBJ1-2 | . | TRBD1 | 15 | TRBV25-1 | CASSDAGTGDYGYTF | TGTGCCAGCAGTGACGCCGGGACAGGGGACTATGGCTACACCTTC
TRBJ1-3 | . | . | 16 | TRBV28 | CASSRPGGGSGNTIYF | TGTGCCAGCAGTCGTCCCGGCGGGGGCTCTGGAAACACCATATATTTT
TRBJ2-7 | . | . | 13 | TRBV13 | CASSTQGRYEQYF | TGTGCCAGCAGCACACAGGGGAGGTACGAGCAGTACTTC
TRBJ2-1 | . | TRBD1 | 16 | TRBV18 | CASSPPGDRGGNEQFF | TGTGCCAGCTCACCACCAGGGGACAGGGGTGGCAATGAGCAGTTCTTC
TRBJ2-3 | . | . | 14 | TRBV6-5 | CASSYGNNTDTQYF | TGTGCCAGCAGTTACGGCAACAACACAGATACGCAGTATTTT
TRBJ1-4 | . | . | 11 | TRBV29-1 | CSARQSEKLFF | TGCAGCGCTCGACAGAGCGAAAAACTGTTTTTT
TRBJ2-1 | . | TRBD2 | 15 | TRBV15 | CATSIGTSGRSEQFF | TGTGCCACCAGCATCGGGACTAGCGGGAGAAGTGAGCAGTTCTTC
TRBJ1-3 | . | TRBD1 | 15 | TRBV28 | CASRPTGQTGNTIYF | TGTGCCAGCAGGCCAACGGGACAGACTGGAAACACCATATATTTT
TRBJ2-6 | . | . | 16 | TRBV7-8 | CASSLTGISGANVLTF | TGTGCCAGCAGCTTAACAGGGATCTCTGGGGCCAACGTCCTGACTTTC
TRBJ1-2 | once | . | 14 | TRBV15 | CATSNSNGYYGYTF | TGTGCCACCAGTAACTCCAACGGCTACTATGGCTACACCTTC
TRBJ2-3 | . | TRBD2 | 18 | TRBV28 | CASSNPTGLADRTDTQYF | TGTGCCAGCAGCAATCCTACGGGACTAGCGGACCGCACAGATACGCAGTATTTT
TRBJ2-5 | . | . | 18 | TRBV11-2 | CASSLRSGSGASRETQYF | TGTGCCAGCAGCTTAAGGTCGGGGTCAGGGGCGAGCAGGGAGACCCAGTACTTC
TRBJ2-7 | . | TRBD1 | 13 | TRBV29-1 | CSVGQLSSYEQYF | TGCAGCGTGGGACAGTTGAGCTCCTACGAGCAGTACTTC
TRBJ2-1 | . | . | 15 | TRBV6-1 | CASSEWPSSYNEQFF | TGTGCCAGCAGTGAATGGCCCAGCTCCTACAATGAGCAGTTCTTC
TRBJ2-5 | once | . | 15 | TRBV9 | CASSVDGPTEETQYF | TGTGCCAGCAGCGTAGATGGGCCTACGGAGGAGACCCAGTACTTC
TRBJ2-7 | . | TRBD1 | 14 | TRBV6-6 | CASSYSDRGYEQYF | TGTGCCAGCAGTTACTCGGACAGGGGCTACGAGCAGTACTTC
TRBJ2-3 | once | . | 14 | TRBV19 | CASSMRDESYSQYF | TGTGCCAGTAGTATGCGGGACGAATCCTATTCGCAGTATTTT
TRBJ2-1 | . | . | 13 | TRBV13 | CASSLLPVNEQFF | TGTGCCAGCAGCTTACTACCAGTAAATGAGCAGTTCTTC
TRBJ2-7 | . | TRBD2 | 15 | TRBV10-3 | CAISDLGSGIYEQYF | TGTGCCATCAGTGATCTCGGTAGCGGGATCTACGAGCAGTACTTC
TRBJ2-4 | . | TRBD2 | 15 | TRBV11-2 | CASSSRDGEGNIQYF | TGTGCCAGCAGCTCCCGGGACGGGGAGGGAAACATTCAGTACTTC
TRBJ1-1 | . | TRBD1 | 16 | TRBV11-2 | CASSQGTGGPTTEAFF | TGTGCCAGCAGCCAGGGGACAGGGGGCCCTACGACTGAAGCTTTCTTT
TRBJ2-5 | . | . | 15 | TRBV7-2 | CASSPGEDFEETQYF | TGTGCCAGCAGCCCGGGGGAGGATTTCGAGGAGACCCAGTACTTC
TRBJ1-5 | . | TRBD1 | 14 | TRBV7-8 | CASSLGQGSQPQHF | TGTGCCAGCAGTTTAGGACAGGGAAGTCAGCCCCAGCATTTT
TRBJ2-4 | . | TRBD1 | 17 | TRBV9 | CASSVGGGGADKNIQYF | TGTGCCAGCAGCGTAGGAGGGGGCGGAGCCGACAAAAACATTCAGTACTTC
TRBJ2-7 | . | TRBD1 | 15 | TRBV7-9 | CASSFGQGAHYEQYF | TGTGCCAGCAGCTTTGGACAGGGAGCCCACTACGAGCAGTACTTC
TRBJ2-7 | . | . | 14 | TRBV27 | CASGPPSGTYEQYF | TGTGCCAGCGGGCCCCCCAGCGGTACCTACGAGCAGTACTTC
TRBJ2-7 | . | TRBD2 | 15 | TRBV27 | CASSLSIAGAHEQYF | TGTGCCAGCAGTTTGTCAATAGCGGGGGCCCACGAGCAGTACTTC
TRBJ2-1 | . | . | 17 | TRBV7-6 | CASSSPAGQSYYNEQFF | TGTGCCAGCAGCTCCCCCGCAGGACAGAGCTACTACAATGAGCAGTTCTTC
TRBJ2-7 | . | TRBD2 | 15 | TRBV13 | CASSPATSGSYEQYF | TGTGCCAGCAGCCCCGCGACTAGCGGGAGCTACGAGCAGTACTTC
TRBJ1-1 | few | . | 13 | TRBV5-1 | CASSPGTNTEAFF | TGCGCCAGCAGCCCAGGAACCAACACTGAAGCTTTCTTT
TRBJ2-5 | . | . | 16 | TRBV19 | CASSIVGLTGGETQYF | TGTGCCAGTAGTATAGTCGGACTCACCGGTGGGGAGACCCAGTACTTC
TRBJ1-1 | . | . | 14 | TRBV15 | CATSRDFRNTEAFF | TGTGCCACCAGCAGAGATTTCCGAAACACTGAAGCTTTCTTT
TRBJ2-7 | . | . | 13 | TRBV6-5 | CASNPISTHEQYF | TGTGCCAGCAACCCGATCTCAACCCACGAGCAGTACTTC
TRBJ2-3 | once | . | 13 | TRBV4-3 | CASSQADHIPQYF | TGCGCCAGCAGCCAAGCCGACCATATTCCGCAGTATTTT
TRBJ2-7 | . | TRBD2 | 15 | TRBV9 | CASSVGWGGDYEQYF | TGTGCCAGCAGCGTCGGTTGGGGAGGGGACTACGAGCAGTACTTC
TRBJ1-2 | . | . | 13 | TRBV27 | CASSFVGGYGYTF | TGTGCCAGCAGTTTTGTGGGGGGGTATGGCTACACCTTC
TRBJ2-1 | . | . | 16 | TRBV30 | CAWSTGQGLRGNEQFF | TGTGCCTGGAGTACGGGTCAGGGTTTGAGGGGCAATGAGCAGTTCTTC